This T cell receptor (beta chain) was sequenced in a study of T-cell memory formation after mild COVID-19. Whole-study context: Each donor largely had its own TCR clusters. Overall study results and limits: Chiefly within CM and EM were the contracting CD4+ clones; CD8+ ones were within EMRA.

A remark on this clonotype: Its target is unknown.

Trimming removed 5 bases from V and 0 bases from J; junction bases left unmatched: 6. Germline values: CDR1 MNHNY, CDR2 SVGAGI (reference sequence). The CDR3 covers 15 residues. The TCR alpha and TCR beta cDNA libraries, bearing sample barcodes and UMIs, were generated by 5'RACE using constant-segment primers. TCRdb reanalysed the 5' RACE reads using MiXCR and keeps one entry per CDR3 protein. Among about 88,000 distinct CDR3 sequences listed, approximately 23% were seen once. The J gene is TRBJ2-7, the V gene TRBV6-6; TRBD1 matches 8 bases. The sequenced sample was PBMCs or a T cell subset sorted from them (not recorded which). This TCR was recovered from a man aged 18 to 29 who had mild COVID-19 (a few samples of this study predate the infection). Cell type and time point are not known. This CDR3 reads CASSPGQVVSYEQYF. CDR3 DNA sequence: TGTGCCAGCAGTCCGGGACAGGTGGTCTCCTACGAGCAGTACTTC.